The clone carrying this TCR beta chain has a single count. In germline, CDR1 is LNHNV, CDR2 YYDKDF (reference sequence). The V gene lost 5 bases and the J gene lost 5 bases, with 19 bases spanning the gap. CDR3 length equals 16 residues. This specimen comes from a study of blood T cell repertoires in COVID-19. The data were produced by immunoSEQ multiplex PCR, yet TCRdb's version contains in-frame clones alone and is incomplete. The data hold 350,000 to 550,000 clones, with around nine tenths observed a single time. The chain uses TRBV15 and TRBJ2-1, with D perhaps matching TRBD2 (6 bases). The sample comprised PBMCs or T cells enriched from blood (not recorded which). This TCR derives from a woman between 18 and 29 years old with acute COVID-19. The CDR3 bases are TGTGCCACCAGCTCCCAGAGGTCTAGCGATGACAATGAGCAGTTCTTC. Protein: CATSSQRSSDDNEQFF.